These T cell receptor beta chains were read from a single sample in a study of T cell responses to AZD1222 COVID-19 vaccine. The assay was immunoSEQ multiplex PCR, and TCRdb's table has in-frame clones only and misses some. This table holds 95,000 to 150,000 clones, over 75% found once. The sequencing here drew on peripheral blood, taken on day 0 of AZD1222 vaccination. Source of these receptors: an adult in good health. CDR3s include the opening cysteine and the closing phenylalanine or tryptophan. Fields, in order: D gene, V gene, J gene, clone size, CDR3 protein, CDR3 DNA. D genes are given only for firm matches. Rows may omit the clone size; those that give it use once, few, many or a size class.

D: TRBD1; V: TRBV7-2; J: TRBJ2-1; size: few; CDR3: CASSLAGQGYNEQFF; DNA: TGTGCCAGCAGCTTAGCGGGACAGGGTTACAATGAGCAGTTCTTC
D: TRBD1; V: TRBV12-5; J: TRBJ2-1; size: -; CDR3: CASGATGQGNYNEQFF; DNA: TGTGCTAGTGGTGCGACAGGACAGGGAAATTACAATGAGCAGTTCTTC
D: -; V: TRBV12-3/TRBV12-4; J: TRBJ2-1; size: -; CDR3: CASSYQYNEQFF; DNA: TGTGCCAGCAGTTACCAATACAATGAGCAGTTCTTC
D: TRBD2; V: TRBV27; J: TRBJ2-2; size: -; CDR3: CASSLRGALATNTGELFF; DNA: TGTGCCAGCAGTTTACGAGGAGCACTAGCGACCAACACCGGGGAGCTGTTTTTT
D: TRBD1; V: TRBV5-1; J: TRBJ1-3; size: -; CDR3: CASSFTGALSSGNTIYF; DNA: TGCGCCAGCAGCTTCACAGGGGCCCTGAGCTCTGGAAACACCATATATTTT
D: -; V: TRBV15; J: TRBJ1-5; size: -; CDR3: CATSRETEGNQPQHF; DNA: TGTGCCACCAGCAGAGAGACTGAGGGCAATCAGCCCCAGCATTTT
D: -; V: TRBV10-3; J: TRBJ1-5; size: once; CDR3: CAISGEGQNGQPQHF; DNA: TGTGCCATCAGTGGCGAGGGGCAAAATGGACAGCCCCAGCATTTT
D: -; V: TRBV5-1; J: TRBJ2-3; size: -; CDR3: CASSPGTYSTDTQYF; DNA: TGCGCCAGCAGCCCTGGGACTTACAGCACAGATACGCAGTATTTT
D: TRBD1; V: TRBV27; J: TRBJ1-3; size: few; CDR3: CASRRTGGNTIYF; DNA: TGTGCCAGCAGGCGGACAGGAGGAAACACCATATATTTT
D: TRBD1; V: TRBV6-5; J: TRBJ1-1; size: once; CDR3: CASTRQGMNTEAFF; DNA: TGTGCCAGCACCCGACAGGGGATGAACACTGAAGCTTTCTTT
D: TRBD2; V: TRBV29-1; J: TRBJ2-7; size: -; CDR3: CSVGTSRYEQYF; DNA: TGCAGCGTGGGGACTAGCCGGTACGAGCAGTACTTC
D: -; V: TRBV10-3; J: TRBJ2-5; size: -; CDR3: CAISPGAGWGETQYF; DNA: TGTGCCATCAGCCCCGGGGCAGGGTGGGGAGAGACCCAGTACTTC
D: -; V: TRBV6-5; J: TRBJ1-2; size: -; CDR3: CASVGVDGYTF; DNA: TGTGCCTCAGTAGGGGTCGACGGCTACACCTTC
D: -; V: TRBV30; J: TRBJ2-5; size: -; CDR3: CAWSSMDGETQYF; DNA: TGTGCCTGGAGTAGCATGGACGGAGAGACCCAGTACTTC
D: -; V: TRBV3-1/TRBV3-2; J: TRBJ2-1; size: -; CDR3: CASSFRGTPYNEQFF; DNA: TGTGCCAGCAGCTTTCGCGGGACTCCCTACAATGAGCAGTTCTTC
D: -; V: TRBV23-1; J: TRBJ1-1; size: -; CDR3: CASSQWRLAALLNTEAFF; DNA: TGCGCCAGCAGTCAATGGCGTTTGGCAGCCTTACTCAACACTGAAGCTTTCTTT
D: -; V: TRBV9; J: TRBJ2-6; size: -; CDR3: CASTEGVLGANVLTF; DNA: TGTGCCAGCACCGAAGGGGTCTTGGGGGCCAACGTCCTGACTTTC